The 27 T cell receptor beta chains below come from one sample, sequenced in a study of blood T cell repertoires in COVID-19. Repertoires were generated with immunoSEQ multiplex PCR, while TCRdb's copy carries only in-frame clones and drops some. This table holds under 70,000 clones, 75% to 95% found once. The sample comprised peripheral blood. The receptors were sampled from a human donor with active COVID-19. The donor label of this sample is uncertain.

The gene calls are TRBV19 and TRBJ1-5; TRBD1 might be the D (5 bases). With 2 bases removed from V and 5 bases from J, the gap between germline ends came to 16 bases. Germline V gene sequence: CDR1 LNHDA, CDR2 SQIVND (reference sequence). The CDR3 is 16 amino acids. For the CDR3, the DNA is TGTGCCAGTAGTATATGGGGGGACCCGGCCTATCAGCCCCAGCATTTT. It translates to CASSIWGDPAYQPQHF.

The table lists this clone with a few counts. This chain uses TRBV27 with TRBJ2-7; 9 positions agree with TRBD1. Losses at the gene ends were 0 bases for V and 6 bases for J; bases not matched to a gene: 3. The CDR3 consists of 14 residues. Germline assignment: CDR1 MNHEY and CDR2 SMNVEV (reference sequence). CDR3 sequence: CASSLSDRGGEQYF. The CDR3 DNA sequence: TGTGCCAGCAGTTTATCAGACAGGGGGGGCGAGCAGTACTTC.

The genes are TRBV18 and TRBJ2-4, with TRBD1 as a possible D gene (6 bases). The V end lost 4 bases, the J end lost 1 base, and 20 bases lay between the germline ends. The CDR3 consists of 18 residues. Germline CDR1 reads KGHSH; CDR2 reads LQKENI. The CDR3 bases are TGTGCCAGCTCACGATTGGACAGACTTTCTGGGGCCAAAAACATTCAGTACTTC. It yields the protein CASSRLDRLSGAKNIQYF.

The CDR3 coding sequence is TGTGCCAGCAGTGAAACTGTGAACACCGGGGAGCTGTTTTTT. Protein product: CASSETVNTGELFF. The genes are TRBV2 and TRBJ2-2; D is uncertain. The CDR3 sequence is 14 residues long. CDR1 is SNHLY and CDR2 is FYNNEI in the germline V gene. V lost 2 bases to trimming and J lost 1 base, with 5 bases between them.

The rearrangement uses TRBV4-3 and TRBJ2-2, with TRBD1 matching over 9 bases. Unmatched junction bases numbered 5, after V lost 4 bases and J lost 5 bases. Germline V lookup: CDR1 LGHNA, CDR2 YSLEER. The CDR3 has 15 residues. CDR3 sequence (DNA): TGCGCCAGCAGCCCGGCCGGGACAGGGACCGGGGAGCTGTTTTTT. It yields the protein CASSPAGTGTGELFF.

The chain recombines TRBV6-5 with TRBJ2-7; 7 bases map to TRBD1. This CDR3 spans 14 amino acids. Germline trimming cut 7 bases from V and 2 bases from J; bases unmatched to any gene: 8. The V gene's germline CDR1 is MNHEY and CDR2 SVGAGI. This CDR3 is CASTSRDRAYEQYV. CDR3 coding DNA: TGTGCCAGCACGTCTCGGGACAGAGCCTACGAGCAGTACGTC.

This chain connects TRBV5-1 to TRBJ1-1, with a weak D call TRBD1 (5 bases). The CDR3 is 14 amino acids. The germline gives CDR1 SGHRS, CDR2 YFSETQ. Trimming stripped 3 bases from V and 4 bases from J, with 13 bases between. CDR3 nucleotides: TGCGCCAGCAGCTGGTCCTCGGGGGGCACTGAAGCTTTCTTT. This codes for CASSWSSGGTEAFF.

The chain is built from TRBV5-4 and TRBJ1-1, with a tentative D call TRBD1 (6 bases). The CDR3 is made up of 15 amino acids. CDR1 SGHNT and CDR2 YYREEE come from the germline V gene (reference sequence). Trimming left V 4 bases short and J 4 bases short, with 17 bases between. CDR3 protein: CASSPPVRGGTEAFF. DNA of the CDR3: TGTGCCAGCAGCCCGCCGGTAAGAGGGGGCACTGAAGCTTTCTTT.

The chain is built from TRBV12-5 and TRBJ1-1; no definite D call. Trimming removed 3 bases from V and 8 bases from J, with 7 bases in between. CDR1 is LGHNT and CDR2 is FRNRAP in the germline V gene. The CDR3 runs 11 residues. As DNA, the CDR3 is TGTGCTAGTGGTTTACATCCGGAAGCTTTCTTT. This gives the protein CASGLHPEAFF.

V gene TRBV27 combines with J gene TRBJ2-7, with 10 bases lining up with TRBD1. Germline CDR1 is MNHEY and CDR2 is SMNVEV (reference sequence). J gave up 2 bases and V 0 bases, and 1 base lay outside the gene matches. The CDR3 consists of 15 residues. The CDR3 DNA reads TGTGCCAGCAGTTTATCAGGGACAGGGGCCTACGAGCAGTACTTC. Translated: CASSLSGTGAYEQYF.

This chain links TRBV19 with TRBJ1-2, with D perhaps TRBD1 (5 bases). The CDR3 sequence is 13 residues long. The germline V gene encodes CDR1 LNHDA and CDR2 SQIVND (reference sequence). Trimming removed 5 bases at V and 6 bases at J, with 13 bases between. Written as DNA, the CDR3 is TGTGCCAGTAGTGTCACCCGGGGGGATGGCTACACCTTC. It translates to CASSVTRGDGYTF.

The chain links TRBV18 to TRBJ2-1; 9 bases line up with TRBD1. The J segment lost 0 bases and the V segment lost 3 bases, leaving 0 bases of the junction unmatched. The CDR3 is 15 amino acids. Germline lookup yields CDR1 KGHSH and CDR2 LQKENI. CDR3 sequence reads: CASSPDRGSYNEQFF. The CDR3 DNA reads TGTGCCAGCTCACCGGACAGGGGCTCCTACAATGAGCAGTTCTTC.

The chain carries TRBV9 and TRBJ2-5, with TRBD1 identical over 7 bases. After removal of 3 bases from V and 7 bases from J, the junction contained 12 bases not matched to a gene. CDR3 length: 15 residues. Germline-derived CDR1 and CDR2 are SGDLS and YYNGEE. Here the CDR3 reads CASSARRQGDGTQYF. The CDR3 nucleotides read TGTGCCAGCAGCGCGCGGAGACAGGGCGACGGGACCCAGTACTTC. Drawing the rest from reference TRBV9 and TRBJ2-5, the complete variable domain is DSGVTQTPKHLITATGQRVTLRCSPRSGDLSVYWYQQSLDQGLQFLIQYYNGEERAKGNILERFSAQQFPDLHSELNLSSLELGDSALYFCASSARRQGDGTQYFGPGTRLLVL.

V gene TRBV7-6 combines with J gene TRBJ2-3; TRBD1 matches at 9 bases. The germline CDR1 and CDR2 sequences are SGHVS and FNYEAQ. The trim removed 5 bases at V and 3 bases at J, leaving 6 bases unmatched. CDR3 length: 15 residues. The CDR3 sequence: CASSRSGQGTDTQYF. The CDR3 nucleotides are TGTGCCAGCAGCCGATCGGGACAGGGAACAGATACGCAGTATTTT.

This CDR3 is CASSFQPGTGVSYEQYF. The CDR3 coding sequence is TGTGCCAGCAGTTTTCAACCCGGGACAGGGGTTTCCTACGAGCAGTACTTC. The chain employs TRBV27 and TRBJ2-7; 10 positions match TRBD1. Trimming removed 3 bases from V and 1 base from J; junction bases left unmatched: 9. CDR3 size: 17 residues. The germline V gene encodes CDR1 MNHEY and CDR2 SMNVEV (reference sequence).

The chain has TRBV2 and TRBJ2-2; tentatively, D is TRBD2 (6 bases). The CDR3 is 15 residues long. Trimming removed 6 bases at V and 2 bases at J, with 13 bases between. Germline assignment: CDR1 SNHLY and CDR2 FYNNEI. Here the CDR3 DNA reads TGTGCCAGCAGGGTTCCTAGCGACAACACCGGGGAGCTGTTTTTT. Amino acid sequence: CASRVPSDNTGELFF. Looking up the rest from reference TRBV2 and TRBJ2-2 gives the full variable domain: EPEVTQTPSHQVTQMGQEVILRCVPISNHLYFYWYRQILGQKVEFLVSFYNNEISEKSEIFDDQFSVERPDGSNFTLKIRSTKLEDSAMYFCASRVPSDNTGELFFGEGSRLTVL.

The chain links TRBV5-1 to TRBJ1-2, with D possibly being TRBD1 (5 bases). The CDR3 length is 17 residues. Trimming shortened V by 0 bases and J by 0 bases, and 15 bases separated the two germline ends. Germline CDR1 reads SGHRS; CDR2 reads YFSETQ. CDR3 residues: CASSLARTDTPNYGYTF. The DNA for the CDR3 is TGCGCCAGCAGCTTGGCCAGAACGGACACCCCTAACTATGGCTACACCTTC.

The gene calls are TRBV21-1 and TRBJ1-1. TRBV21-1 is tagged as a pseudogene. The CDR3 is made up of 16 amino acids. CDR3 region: CASSKTMGGSDTEAFF. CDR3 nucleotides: TGTGCCAGCAGCAAAACCATGGGGGGAAGCGACACTGAAGCTTTCTTT.

The CDR3 DNA reads TGTGCCAGCAGCCCGTGGGACACTGATGGCTACACCTTC. This codes for CASSPWDTDGYTF. The chain has TRBV7-9 and TRBJ1-2; possible D gene TRBD1, 6 bases. The length of the CDR3 is 13 residues. V shed 5 bases and J shed 6 bases, with 13 bases lying between them. The V gene's germline CDR1 is SEHNR and CDR2 FQNEAQ (reference sequence).

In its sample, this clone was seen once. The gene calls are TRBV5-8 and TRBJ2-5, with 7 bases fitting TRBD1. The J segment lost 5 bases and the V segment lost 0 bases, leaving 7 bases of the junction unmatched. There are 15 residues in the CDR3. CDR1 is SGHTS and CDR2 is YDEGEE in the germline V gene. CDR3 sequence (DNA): TGTGCCAGCAGCTTGGGCGACAGGGTGAGGGAGACCCAGTACTTC. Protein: CASSLGDRVRETQYF.

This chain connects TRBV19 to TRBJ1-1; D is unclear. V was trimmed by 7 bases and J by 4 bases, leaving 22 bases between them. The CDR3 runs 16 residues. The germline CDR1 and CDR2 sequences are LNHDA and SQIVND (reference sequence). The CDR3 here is CASTQTPRAGGTEAFF. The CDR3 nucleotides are TGTGCCAGTACCCAGACCCCCCGCGCGGGCGGCACTGAAGCTTTCTTT.

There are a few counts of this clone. CDR3 DNA sequence: TGTGCCAGCAGTTGGACAGGGGGACAGCCCCAGCATTTT. Its protein is CASSWTGGQPQHF. The chain couples TRBV12-3 or TRBV12-4 to TRBJ1-5; 10 nucleotides align to TRBD1. The V segment lost 4 bases and the J segment 7 bases; nucleotides outside the gene matches: 1. CDR3 length equals 13 residues.

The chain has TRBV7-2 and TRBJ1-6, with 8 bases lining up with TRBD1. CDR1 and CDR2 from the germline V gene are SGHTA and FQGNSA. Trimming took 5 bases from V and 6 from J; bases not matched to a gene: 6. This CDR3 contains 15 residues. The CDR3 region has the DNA TGTGCCAGCAGCACGCGAACAGGGGGTAATTCACCCCTCCACTTT. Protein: CASSTRTGGNSPLHF.

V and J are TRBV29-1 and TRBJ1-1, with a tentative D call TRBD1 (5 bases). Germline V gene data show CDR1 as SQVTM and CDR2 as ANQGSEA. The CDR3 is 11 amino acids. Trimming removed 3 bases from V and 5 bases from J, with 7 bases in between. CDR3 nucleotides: TGCAGCGTTGAGTCAGGGACTGAAGCTTTCTTT. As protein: CSVESGTEAFF. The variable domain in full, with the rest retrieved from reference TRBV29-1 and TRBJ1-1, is SAVISQKPSRDICQRGTSLTIQCQVDSQVTMMFWYRQQPGQSLTLIATANQGSEATYESGFVIDKFPISRPNLTFSTLTVSNMSPEDSSIYLCSVESGTEAFFGQGTRLTVV.

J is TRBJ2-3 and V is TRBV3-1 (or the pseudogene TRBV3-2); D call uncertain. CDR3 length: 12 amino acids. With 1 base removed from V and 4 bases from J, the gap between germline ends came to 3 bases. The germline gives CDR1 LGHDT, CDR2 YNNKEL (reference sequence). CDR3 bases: TGTGCCAGCAGCCAAGGCGCAGATACGCAGTATTTT. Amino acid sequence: CASSQGADTQYF.

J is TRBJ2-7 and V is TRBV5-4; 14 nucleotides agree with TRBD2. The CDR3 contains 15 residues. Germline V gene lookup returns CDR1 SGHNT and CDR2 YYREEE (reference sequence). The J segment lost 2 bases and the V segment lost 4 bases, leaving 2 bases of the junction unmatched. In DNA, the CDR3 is TGTGCCAGCAGCCGGGGACTAGCGGGGGCCTACGAGCAGTACGTC. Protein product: CASSRGLAGAYEQYV.

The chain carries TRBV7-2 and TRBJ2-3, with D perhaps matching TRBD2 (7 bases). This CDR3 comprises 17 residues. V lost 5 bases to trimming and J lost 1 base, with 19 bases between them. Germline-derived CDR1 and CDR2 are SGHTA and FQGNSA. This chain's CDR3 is CASSTPLGRGRTDTQYF. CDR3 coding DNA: TGTGCCAGCAGCACGCCCTTAGGGCGGGGGCGCACAGATACGCAGTATTTT.